This TCR beta chain derives from a study of blood T cell repertoires in COVID-19. Study-wide context: Nucleic acid was either cDNA or gDNA, and it came from T cells, B-cell-depleted T cells, or PBMCs.

Clones were sequenced by immunoSEQ multiplex PCR, and TCRdb holds only the in-frame ones, with some missing. This repertoire shows around 68,000 clones, approximately 90% found once; its top ten account for 1.6%. Specimen: peripheral blood. This receptor was obtained from a human donor in a cohort sampled during active COVID-19.

CDR3 nucleotide sequence: TGTGCCAGCAGTTATGGGTCGAGGGATCAGCCCCAGCATTTT. Its protein is CASSYGSRDQPQHF. The gene calls are TRBV6-2 or TRBV6-3 and TRBJ1-5; D not certain. From germline, CDR1 is MNHEY and CDR2 SVGEGT. V was pared by 3 bases and J by 5 bases, with 11 bases between. This CDR3 is built from 14 residues.